This TCR beta chain was retrieved from a study of T cell repertoires in cytomegalovirus infection. This clonotype was seen only a few times. TCRdb fed the reads into MiXCR, producing one record per CDR3 protein. The data hold 150,000 to 200,000 distinct CDR3 sequences, with over 13% observed a single time. The CDR3 runs 14 residues. V gave up 5 bases and J gave up 4 bases, with 17 bases separating them. Germline V lookup: CDR1 DFQATT, CDR2 SNEGSKA (reference sequence). The sequenced material came from PBMCs. This chain links TRBV20-1 with TRBJ1-2; no definite D call. The receptor's source is a human donor in good health (CMV status not recorded). Some clones in this sample may be carry-over from other donors' samples. The DNA of the CDR3 is TGCAGTGCTTTCAAAATGGAGGGAAGCTATGGCTACACCTTC. As protein: CSAFKMEGSYGYTF.